The subject of this entry is one T cell receptor beta chain. Time point given: blood 2 weeks post-SBRT. Treatment described: 15 Gy SBRT to primary tumor, nephrectomy 4 weeks later. Radiation-treated patients gave blood at baseline, week 2 and week 4. Here immunoSEQ multiplex PCR was the method, and the copy in TCRdb shows in-frame clones only, minus some. The sample has 120,000 or so clones; about four fifths are singletons. V shed 0 bases and J shed 3 bases, with 5 bases lying between them. The CDR3 has 14 residues. Germline values: CDR1 LGHNA, CDR2 YNFKEQ. These data belong to a study of radiation and T cells in renal cell carcinoma.

This clonotype was obtained from a man aged 45-65 years with renal cell carcinoma. The specimen was blood, collected from a patient whose treatment included radiotherapy and nephrectomy. The rearrangement joins TRBV4-2 to TRBJ2-2; D may be TRBD2 (5 bases). The CDR3 protein is CASSQEGDTGELFF. The CDR3 DNA follows: TGTGCCAGCAGCCAAGAGGGAGACACCGGGGAGCTGTTTTTT.